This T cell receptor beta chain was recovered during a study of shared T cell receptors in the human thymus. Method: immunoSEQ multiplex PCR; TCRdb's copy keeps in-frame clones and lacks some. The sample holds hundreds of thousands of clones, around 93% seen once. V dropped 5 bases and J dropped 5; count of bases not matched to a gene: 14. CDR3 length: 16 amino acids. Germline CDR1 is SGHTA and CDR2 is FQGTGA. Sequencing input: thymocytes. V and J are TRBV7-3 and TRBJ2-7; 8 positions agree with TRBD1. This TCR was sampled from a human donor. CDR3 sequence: CASSPCPDRAFNEQYF. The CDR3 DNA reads TGTGCCAGCAGCCCATGTCCGGACAGGGCATTTAACGAGCAGTACTTC.